A single sample gave rise to the 28 T cell receptor beta chains below, sequenced in a study of cytomegalovirus exposure and HLA in healthy donors. Both 60 Vbeta primers and 13 Jbeta primers went into the PCR. The method was immunoSEQ multiplex PCR; TCRdb's version includes in-frame clones alone and lacks a portion of them. The sample lists about 150,000 clones; 70% to 85% were seen once. Sequencing was performed on PBMCs. These receptors were taken from a man under 40 in good health and CMV-seronegative.

V is TRBV2 and J is TRBJ2-5; D call uncertain. Per germline, CDR1 SNHLY and CDR2 FYNNEI. The ends were cut back, 4 bases at V and 0 bases at J, with 12 bases in the middle. The CDR3 sequence is 15 residues long. CDR3 amino acids: CASSGSTRYQETQYF. CDR3 bases: TGTGCCAGCAGTGGATCGACACGATACCAAGAGACCCAGTACTTC.

The chain couples TRBV7-2 to TRBJ1-2; D might be TRBD1 (5 bases). Per germline, CDR1 SGHTA and CDR2 FQGNSA. The V end lost 3 bases, the J end lost 4 bases, and 9 bases lay between the germline ends. The CDR3 loop spans 13 amino acids. This chain's CDR3 is CASSLGQRYGYTF. The CDR3, as DNA: TGTGCCAGCAGCTTGGGGCAACGCTATGGCTACACCTTC.

A few counts support this clone. This chain joins TRBV5-1 and TRBJ1-1; tentative D call: TRBD1 (6 bases). The CDR3 is made up of 15 amino acids. V lost 0 bases and J lost 5, with 14 bases in between. CDR1 SGHRS and CDR2 YFSETQ come from the germline V gene. The DNA of the CDR3 is TGCGCCAGCAGCTTGGAAGACCTCAGGGGAACTGAAGCTTTCTTT. Its protein is CASSLEDLRGTEAFF.

The rearrangement uses TRBV14 and TRBJ2-7, with D maybe TRBD1 (6 bases). Trimming pared 4 bases from V and 0 bases from J, leaving 10 bases between. CDR3 length equals 14 residues. Germline V CDR1 and CDR2: SGHDN, FVKESK. DNA for the CDR3: TGTGCCAGCAGCCCCAGGGACATCTCCTACGAGCAGTACTTC. The encoded protein is CASSPRDISYEQYF.

CDR3 in DNA: TGTGCCAGCAGCTTAACAGCCCTTAATTCACCCCTCCACTTT. Encoded protein: CASSLTALNSPLHF. The J gene is TRBJ1-6, the V gene TRBV7-9, with D unresolved. The V and J ends lost 2 bases and 6 bases respectively, with 8 bases between them. Germline V CDR1 and CDR2: SEHNR, FQNEAQ (reference sequence). CDR3 length equals 14 residues.

As DNA, the CDR3 is TGTGCCAGCAGCCTTTATGGGACAGTTAACACTGAAGCTTTCTTT. Protein product: CASSLYGTVNTEAFF. The gene calls are TRBV14 and TRBJ1-1, with 7 bases identical to TRBD1. Germline V gene sequence: CDR1 SGHDN, CDR2 FVKESK. Trimming took 4 bases from V and 2 from J; bases not matched to a gene: 7. This CDR3 has 15 amino acids.

The gene calls are TRBV5-6 and TRBJ2-2; D may be TRBD1 (6 bases). Germline assignment: CDR1 SGHDT and CDR2 YYEEEE. Trimming cost V 3 bases and J 3 bases, with 9 bases left between them. The CDR3 runs to 14 residues. The CDR3 DNA sequence: TGTGCCAGCAGCTGGGACATTTACACCGGGGAGCTGTTTTTT. This encodes CASSWDIYTGELFF.

V gene TRBV6-1 combines with J gene TRBJ1-6; TRBD1 matches 10 bases. The germline V gene has CDR1 MNHNS and CDR2 SASEGT. The CDR3 runs 18 residues. V shed 3 bases and J 7 bases; nucleotides not matched to a gene: 12. The CDR3 here is CASSDKTGGAMGNSPLHF. The CDR3 DNA reads TGTGCCAGCAGTGATAAGACAGGGGGCGCGATGGGAAATTCACCCCTCCACTTT.

This rearrangement joins TRBV5-1 to TRBJ2-5; 7 bases match TRBD1. Germline loops: CDR1 SGHRS, CDR2 YFSETQ. The V segment lost 4 bases and the J segment 1 base; nucleotides outside the gene matches: 7. The CDR3 length is 15 residues. CDR3: CASSPNRGAQETQYF. The CDR3 DNA reads TGCGCCAGCAGCCCCAACAGGGGAGCCCAAGAGACCCAGTACTTC.

The chain has TRBV6-1 and TRBJ1-2; TRBD1 matches 7 bases. This CDR3 spans 15 amino acids. Germline CDR1 reads MNHNS; CDR2 reads SASEGT. V was pared by 5 bases and J by 4 bases, with 10 bases of the junction left unmatched. This CDR3 reads CASSLYPTGLYGYTF. The CDR3 nucleotides are TGTGCCAGCAGTCTCTACCCGACAGGGCTCTATGGCTACACCTTC.

The chain uses TRBV29-1 and TRBJ2-3, with 8 bases that match TRBD1. Germline loops: CDR1 SQVTM, CDR2 ANQGSEA. The CDR3 runs to 13 residues. V shed 6 bases, J shed 2 bases, and the junction held 4 bases outside the gene matches. Here the CDR3 reads CSVDRGNTDTQYF. In DNA form, the CDR3 reads TGCAGCGTCGACAGGGGTAACACAGATACGCAGTATTTT.

This chain connects TRBV27 to TRBJ2-5; 11 bases align to TRBD1. V was clipped by 6 bases and J by 5 bases; unmatched bases: 2. The CDR3 sequence is 13 residues long. Germline V gene sequence: CDR1 MNHEY, CDR2 SMNVEV (reference sequence). This CDR3 reads CASRDRGRETQYF. The CDR3 DNA follows: TGTGCCAGCAGGGACAGGGGGCGGGAGACCCAGTACTTC.

This clone was found a few times. V usage is TRBV6-5 and J usage is TRBJ2-5, with TRBD2 matching 8 bases. The CDR3 is made up of 14 amino acids. Germline V gene sequence: CDR1 MNHEY, CDR2 SVGAGI. V lost 5 bases and J lost 5; bases outside the gene matches: 7. CDR3 in amino acids: CASSLGGAGETQYF. The CDR3 bases are TGTGCCAGCAGTCTCGGGGGGGCCGGGGAGACCCAGTACTTC.

The chain carries TRBV18 and TRBJ1-6, with 8 bases that match TRBD1. The CDR3 covers 14 residues. The J segment lost 10 bases and the V segment lost 5 bases, leaving 7 bases of the junction unmatched. In germline, CDR1 is KGHSH, CDR2 LQKENI. DNA for the CDR3: TGTGCCAGCTCATACGACAGGGGAGAGTCACCCCTCCACTTT. It specifies CASSYDRGESPLHF.

The gene calls are TRBV28 and TRBJ2-2, with D maybe TRBD1 (5 bases). With 4 bases removed from V and 1 base from J, the gap between germline ends came to 10 bases. Germline V gene sequence: CDR1 MDHEN, CDR2 SYDVKM. The CDR3 runs 15 residues. Here the CDR3 reads CASSSFGQNTGELFF. CDR3 bases: TGTGCCAGCAGTTCATTTGGACAGAACACCGGGGAGCTGTTTTTT.

V gene TRBV5-1 combines with J gene TRBJ2-3, with 8 bases that match TRBD1. The CDR3 is 13 residues long. V was clipped by 6 bases and J by 3 bases; unmatched bases: 3. CDR1 and CDR2 (germline): SGHRS, YFSETQ. CDR3 bases: TGCGCCAGCAAGGACAGGGTGACAGATACGCAGTATTTT. Encoded protein: CASKDRVTDTQYF.

V usage is TRBV7-2 and J usage is TRBJ1-4, with 7 bases that match TRBD1. Germline values: CDR1 SGHTA, CDR2 FQGNSA. The CDR3 sequence is 15 residues long. J was trimmed by 8 bases and V by 5 bases; bases with no gene match: 11. CDR3 amino acids: CASSPTGTVEEKLFF. The DNA for the CDR3 is TGTGCCAGCAGCCCGACAGGGACAGTGGAAGAAAAACTGTTTTTT. The entire variable domain, with the rest obtained from reference TRBV7-2 and TRBJ1-4, is as follows: GAGVSQSPSNKVTEKGKDVELRCDPISGHTALYWYRQSLGQGLEFLIYFQGNSAPDKSGLPSDRFSAERTGGSVSTLTIQRTQQEDSAVYLCASSPTGTVEEKLFFGSGTQLSVL.

This clone was recorded only once. The CDR3 DNA reads TGTGCCAGCAGCGCCCAACAGGGTGGCGAGACCCAGTACTTC. Amino acid sequence: CASSAQQGGETQYF. The chain joins TRBV9 to TRBJ2-5; D might be TRBD1 (6 bases). V was cut by 3 bases and J by 5 bases, with 14 bases left in between. The CDR3 length is 14 residues. CDR1 is SGDLS and CDR2 is YYNGEE in the germline V gene.

The V and J genes are TRBV7-2 and TRBJ2-7, with 11 nucleotides matching TRBD2. Germline lookup yields CDR1 SGHTA and CDR2 FQGNSA. V shed 5 bases and J 3 bases; nucleotides not matched to a gene: 6. CDR3 size: 15 residues. CDR3 DNA sequence: TGTGCCAGCAGCGTACAGACTAGCGGGATCTACGAGCAGTACTTC. Protein sequence: CASSVQTSGIYEQYF. The full variable domain, in which reference TRBV7-2 and TRBJ2-7 provide the parts outside the CDR3, is GAGVSQSPSNKVTEKGKDVELRCDPISGHTALYWYRQSLGQGLEFLIYFQGNSAPDKSGLPSDRFSAERTGGSVSTLTIQRTQQEDSAVYLCASSVQTSGIYEQYFGPGTRLTVT.

This clone was counted at least ten times. V and J are TRBV5-1 and TRBJ1-1; the match to TRBD1 covers 8 bases. CDR3 length: 16 amino acids. CDR1 SGHRS and CDR2 YFSETQ come from the germline V gene. V gave up 4 bases and J gave up 0 bases; unmatched junction bases: 8. CDR3 sequence: CASSPRTGLMNTEAFF. The CDR3 nucleotides are TGCGCCAGCAGCCCTCGGACAGGGTTGATGAACACTGAAGCTTTCTTT. Full variable domain (remainder filled in from reference TRBV5-1 and TRBJ1-1): KAGVTQTPRYLIKTRGQQVTLSCSPISGHRSVSWYQQTPGQGLQFLFEYFSETQRNKGNFPGRFSGRQFSNSRSEMNVSTLELGDSALYLCASSPRTGLMNTEAFFGQGTRLTVV.

In regard to this clone: An end of the junction does not agree with germline; a read error may underlie this. Other DNA sequences of this sample code for an identical CDR3. This chain uses TRBV27 with TRBJ1-1; no clear D. Germline V lookup: CDR1 MNHEY, CDR2 SMNVEV (reference sequence). This CDR3 comprises 14 residues. The CDR3 here is CASSFDGVSTEAFF. DNA for the CDR3: TGTGCCAGCAGTTTTGACGGAGTTTCCACTGAAGCTTTCTTC.

The chain combines TRBV28 with TRBJ1-1; D unclear. CDR3 length equals 13 residues. V lost 7 bases to trimming and J lost 8 bases, with 17 bases between them. Germline V gene data show CDR1 as MDHEN and CDR2 as SYDVKM. The CDR3 coding sequence is TGTGCCAGCACTCTGACTTGGCCGCCCGAAGCTTTCTTT. Protein product: CASTLTWPPEAFF.

V and J are TRBV18 and TRBJ2-7; tentative D call: TRBD1 (5 bases). CDR3 length equals 14 residues. Trimming removed 3 bases from V and 2 bases from J, with 11 bases in between. The germline gives CDR1 KGHSH, CDR2 LQKENI. As DNA, the CDR3 is TGTGCCAGCTCACCCCAGGGCGGTCCCTACGAGCAGTACTTC. It codes for CASSPQGGPYEQYF.

This chain joins TRBV5-1 and TRBJ2-2, with TRBD1 matching over 9 bases. The CDR3 is 15 amino acids. Trimming cost V 3 bases and J 4 bases; bases outside gene matches: 4. Germline assignment: CDR1 SGHRS and CDR2 YFSETQ. CDR3 amino acids: CASSWGTGSTGELFF. The CDR3 nucleotides are TGCGCCAGCAGCTGGGGGACAGGGAGCACCGGGGAGCTGTTTTTT. The full variable domain, in which reference TRBV5-1 and TRBJ2-2 provide the parts outside the CDR3, is KAGVTQTPRYLIKTRGQQVTLSCSPISGHRSVSWYQQTPGQGLQFLFEYFSETQRNKGNFPGRFSGRQFSNSRSEMNVSTLELGDSALYLCASSWGTGSTGELFFGEGSRLTVL.

The V gene is TRBV7-9, the J gene TRBJ2-7, with 8 bases lining up with TRBD2. This CDR3 is built from 16 residues. V lost 4 bases to trimming and J lost 7 bases; unmatched junction nucleotides: 15. Germline V gene sequence: CDR1 SEHNR, CDR2 FQNEAQ (reference sequence). The CDR3 bases are TGTGCCAGCAGCTATGGGCCCGCCGGGGGGGCGGGTGAGCAGTACTTC. Its translation: CASSYGPAGGAGEQYF.

The genes are TRBV5-4 and TRBJ2-5; a possible D gene is TRBD1 (7 bases). Trimming removed 6 bases from V and 4 bases from J, with 22 bases in between. Germline loops: CDR1 SGHNT, CDR2 YYREEE (reference sequence). This CDR3 contains 16 residues. CDR3 nucleotide sequence: TGTGCCAGCAAGAAAGGGGACTCATCAGGGGGAGAGACCCAGTACTTC. Its protein product is CASKKGDSSGGETQYF.

The chain employs TRBV7-9 and TRBJ1-1; 10 nucleotides align to TRBD1. Germline CDR1 and CDR2: SEHNR and FQNEAQ (reference sequence). V trimming: 6 bases; J trimming: 1 base; junction bases outside the gene matches: 2. The CDR3 sequence is 14 residues long. The CDR3 loop is CASRGQGSNTEAFF. DNA for the CDR3: TGTGCCAGCAGGGGACAGGGGTCGAACACTGAAGCTTTCTTT.

This chain uses TRBV4-2 with TRBJ2-5, with 10 nucleotides matching TRBD2. The germline gives CDR1 LGHNA, CDR2 YNFKEQ. Losses at the gene ends were 1 base for V and 4 bases for J; bases not matched to a gene: 9. The CDR3 contains 17 residues. CDR3 in amino acids: CASSQVLSGGVVETQYF. The CDR3 DNA reads as TGTGCCAGCAGCCAAGTACTCAGCGGGGGGGTGGTAGAGACCCAGTACTTC.